Listed below are T cell receptor beta chains from one sample, sequenced in a study of blood T cell repertoires in COVID-19. Clones were sequenced by immunoSEQ multiplex PCR, and TCRdb holds only the in-frame ones, with some missing. The data show hundreds of thousands of clones, more than 75% seen once. Material for sequencing was PBMCs or T cells enriched from blood (not recorded which). The source of these receptors is a man aged 55 to 69 who had recovered from COVID-19. Each CDR3 is given with its conserved first and last residue. Each record gives: J gene, D gene, clone size, V gene, CDR3 protein, CDR3 DNA. The D gene is left open where the match is weak. The size entry is marked missing in some rows and otherwise reads once, few, many or a size class.

TRBJ2-7 | . | . | TRBV18 | CASSPLDRPSYEQYF | TGTGCCAGCTCACCCCTGGACAGACCTTCCTACGAGCAGTACTTC
TRBJ2-7 | . | . | TRBV5-1 | CASSLTAPYEQYF | TGCGCCAGCAGTTTGACAGCACCTTACGAGCAGTACTTC
TRBJ2-7 | TRBD1 | . | TRBV5-1 | CASSSPGQGYEQYF | TGCGCCAGCAGCTCCCCGGGACAGGGCTACGAGCAGTACTTC
TRBJ1-1 | . | . | TRBV6-2/TRBV6-3 | CASSLHREAFF | TGTGCCAGCAGCCTCCACCGTGAGGCTTTCTTT
TRBJ1-5 | . | . | TRBV6-5 | CASSYSPGGPQHF | TGTGCCAGCAGTTACTCTCCCGGTGGGCCCCAGCATTTT
TRBJ1-2 | TRBD1 | . | TRBV4-1 | CASSQGTGDGYTF | TGCGCCAGCAGCCAGGGGACAGGGGATGGCTACACCTTC
TRBJ1-3 | . | . | TRBV6-5 | CASSLLVNSGNTIYF | TGTGCCAGCAGCCTATTAGTTAACTCTGGAAACACCATATATTTT
TRBJ1-6 | TRBD1 | . | TRBV5-4 | CASSLDSTGFGNSPLHF | TGTGCCAGCAGCTTGGACTCGACAGGGTTTGGTAATTCACCCCTCCACTTT
TRBJ1-1 | TRBD1 | once | TRBV5-1 | CASSLMTGGPEAFF | TGCGCCAGCAGCCTGATGACAGGGGGGCCTGAAGCTTTCTTT
TRBJ2-1 | . | . | TRBV21-1 | CASSPPGALERERQKEKGEQFF | TGTGCCAGCAGTCCCCCCGGGGCTCTTGAGCGGGAGCGACAAAAGGAAAAGGGTGAGCAGTTCTTC
TRBJ1-1 | . | . | TRBV7-2 | CASSPVGANTEAFF | TGTGCCAGCAGCCCAGTGGGGGCCAACACTGAAGCTTTCTTT
TRBJ2-7 | TRBD1 | . | TRBV5-1 | CASSRTGNDYEQYF | TGCGCCAGCAGCCGGACAGGCAATGACTACGAGCAGTACTTC
TRBJ2-1 | . | . | TRBV6-1 | CASSGAFPGNEQFF | TGTGCCAGCAGTGGAGCTTTCCCGGGCAATGAGCAGTTCTTC
TRBJ1-5 | . | few | TRBV30 | CAWSVRGNQPQHF | TGTGCCTGGAGTGTACGAGGGAATCAGCCCCAGCATTTT
TRBJ1-2 | TRBD1 | . | TRBV6-5 | CASVQGAKFGYTF | TGTGCCAGCGTACAGGGGGCGAAATTTGGCTACACCTTC
TRBJ1-5 | . | . | TRBV25-1 | CASSEGGGARNQPQHF | TGTGCCAGCAGTGAAGGTGGGGGGGCGAGGAATCAGCCCCAGCATTTT
TRBJ1-4 | TRBD1 | . | TRBV5-4 | CASSRDRGQEKLFF | TGTGCCAGCAGCCGGGACAGGGGGCAGGAAAAACTGTTTTTT
TRBJ1-4 | . | . | TRBV18 | CASSSTATNEKLFF | TGTGCCAGCTCATCGACAGCCACTAATGAAAAACTGTTTTTT
TRBJ2-7 | TRBD2 | . | TRBV5-4 | CASSLASGGSRYEQYF | TGTGCCAGCAGCTTAGCGAGCGGGGGGAGTCGTTACGAGCAGTACTTC
TRBJ2-3 | . | . | TRBV27 | CASSFAVTDTQYF | TGTGCCAGCAGTTTTGCAGTAACAGATACGCAGTATTTT
TRBJ1-4 | TRBD1 | . | TRBV7-9 | CASSLAGGRNEKLFF | TGTGCCAGCAGCTTAGCAGGGGGCCGAAATGAAAAACTGTTTTTT
TRBJ1-1 | TRBD1 | few | TRBV11-2 | CASSQTDRGNTEAFF | TGTGCCAGCAGCCAAACTGACAGGGGCAACACTGAAGCTTTCTTT
TRBJ2-2 | TRBD2 | . | TRBV4-1 | CASSQGLAVNTGELFF | TGCGCCAGCAGCCAAGGACTAGCGGTGAACACCGGGGAGCTGTTTTTT
TRBJ1-2 | . | . | TRBV5-1 | CASSFNTNYGYTF | TGCGCCAGCAGCTTTAACACCAACTATGGCTACACCTTC
TRBJ1-5 | TRBD1 | . | TRBV5-5 | CASSSTGGNQPQHF | TGTGCCAGCAGCTCGACAGGGGGAAATCAGCCCCAGCATTTT
TRBJ2-7 | . | . | TRBV6-5 | CASSYSDQALYEQYF | TGTGCCAGCAGTTACTCCGACCAGGCGTTATACGAGCAGTACTTC
TRBJ2-5 | TRBD2 | . | TRBV6-5 | CASSLAGDPQETQYF | TGTGCCAGCAGTCTAGCGGGGGATCCCCAAGAGACCCAGTACTTC
TRBJ2-3 | TRBD2 | . | TRBV27 | CATASGRLTDTQYF | TGTGCCACCGCTAGCGGGAGGCTCACAGATACGCAGTATTTT
TRBJ1-4 | . | once | TRBV7-9 | CASSSSEATNEKLFF | TGTGCCAGCAGCTCCTCAGAAGCAACTAATGAAAAACTGTTTTTT
TRBJ2-4 | . | once | TRBV3-1/TRBV3-2 | CASSQGISAKNIQYF | TGTGCCAGCAGCCAAGGTATATCGGCCAAAAACATTCAGTACTTC
TRBJ2-6 | TRBD1 | . | TRBV18 | CASSPTGGSGANVLTF | TGTGCCAGCTCACCGACAGGGGGCTCTGGGGCCAACGTCCTGACTTTC
TRBJ2-1 | . | few | TRBV7-6 | CASSSPAFEQFF | TGTGCCAGCAGCTCCCCAGCGTTTGAGCAGTTCTTC